The clone carrying this TCR beta chain was seen ten or more times. Its specificity is not known. The source of the sample is a study of T-cell memory formation after mild COVID-19. Study overall: Among the donors, TCR clusters were largely specific to each donor.

Each CDR3 protein is one row after TCRdb ran MiXCR on the 5' RACE reads. The sample has tens of thousands of distinct CDR3 sequences; roughly 12% are singletons. Points from the study as a whole: There was no confirmation that second-wave clones peaking on day 37 were SARS-CoV-2 specific. Contracting clones from day 15 to 85 showed balanced CD4/CD8; later expanders favored CD4+. Researchers found some responding clones in pre-infection memory, a sign that cross-reactive memory joined.

Trimming left V 4 bases short and J 3 bases short, with 19 bases between. This CDR3 region has 16 residues. Germline CDR1 reads SGDLS; CDR2 reads YYNGEE. This receptor was identified in a man younger than 30 who had mild COVID-19 (a few samples of this study predate the infection). Cell type and time point are not known. Sequenced material: PBMCs or a T cell subset sorted from them (not recorded which). V and J are TRBV9 and TRBJ1-1, with a tentative D call TRBD1 (5 bases). The DNA for the CDR3 is TGTGCCAGCAGCCCCGGCCGGGGGGAGGCGGACACTGAAGCTTTCTTT. Translated, it gives CASSPGRGEADTEAFF. The entire variable domain, with the rest obtained from reference TRBV9 and TRBJ1-1, is as follows: DSGVTQTPKHLITATGQRVTLRCSPRSGDLSVYWYQQSLDQGLQFLIQYYNGEERAKGNILERFSAQQFPDLHSELNLSSLELGDSALYFCASSPGRGEADTEAFFGQGTRLTVV.